This passage covers 24 T cell receptor beta chains from one sample sequenced in a study of identical twins. TCRdb recomputed calls from the 5' RACE reads with MiXCR, one row per CDR3 protein. The sample records 1,800,000 or so distinct CDR3 sequences, about 32% being singletons. Sequencing input: cord blood. All receptors come from a newborn girl in good health.

CDR3 nucleotides: TGTGCCAGCAGTGGTCGGGCGCCGGGGAGCAACACTGAAGCTTTCTTT. Protein sequence: CASSGRAPGSNTEAFF. The genes are TRBV6-1 and TRBJ1-1; D call uncertain. Germline values: CDR1 MNHNS, CDR2 SASEGT. V was trimmed by 4 bases and J by 2 bases, leaving 17 bases between them. This CDR3 region has 16 residues.

The CDR3 is CASSPWGGWGTDTQYF. CDR3 bases: TGTGCCAGCAGTCCATGGGGGGGGTGGGGCACAGATACGCAGTATTTT. J is TRBJ2-3 and V is TRBV27; 7 bases are a match to TRBD2. This CDR3 has 16 amino acids. V was clipped by 5 bases and J by 1 base; unmatched bases: 9. CDR1 and CDR2 from the germline V gene are MNHEY and SMNVEV (reference sequence).

The chain links TRBV7-9 to TRBJ1-5; D may be TRBD1 (5 bases). Germline V gene data show CDR1 as SEHNR and CDR2 as FQNEAQ (reference sequence). Trimming pared 1 base from V and 6 bases from J, leaving 13 bases between. The CDR3 runs to 15 residues. The CDR3 loop reads CASSLGGGYSQPQHF. The CDR3, as DNA: TGTGCCAGCAGCTTAGGGGGGGGGTATAGTCAGCCCCAGCATTTT. Looking up the rest from reference TRBV7-9 and TRBJ1-5 gives the full variable domain: DTGVSQNPRHKITKRGQNVTFRCDPISEHNRLYWYRQTLGQGPEFLTYFQNEAQLEKSRLLSDRFSAERPKGSFSTLEIQRTEQGDSAMYLCASSLGGGYSQPQHFGDGTRLSIL.

For this clonotype: Since a much larger clone is just one base distant, this may be a read error. The V and J genes are TRBV10-3 and TRBJ2-5; D uncertain. The J call could be wrong; TRBJ2-7 is a better fit for the DNA end. The germline CDR1 and CDR2 sequences are ENHRY and SYGVKD. This CDR3 comprises 12 residues. The CDR3 loop is CAVSEDSYEQYF. CDR3 bases: TGTGCCGTCAGTGAGGACTCCTACGAGCAGTACTTC.

The CDR3 is CSALRGTNEKLFF. The CDR3 nucleotides are TGCAGTGCTCTCAGGGGAACTAATGAAAAACTGTTTTTT. The chain couples TRBV20-1 to TRBJ1-4; D is perhaps TRBD1 (6 bases). Trimming removed 5 bases from V and 1 base from J, with 8 bases in between. Per germline, CDR1 DFQATT and CDR2 SNEGSKA (reference sequence). The CDR3 spans 13 residues.

V usage is TRBV4-1 and J usage is TRBJ1-2; 12 positions agree with TRBD1. This CDR3 is built from 17 residues. Germline V lookup: CDR1 MGHRA, CDR2 YSYEKL. Losses at the gene ends were 0 bases for V and 8 bases for J; bases not matched to a gene: 10. The CDR3 DNA is TGCGCCAGCAGCCAAGATATTTGGGGACAGGGGGCGAGGGGCTACACCTTC. Translation: CASSQDIWGQGARGYTF.

This clonotype was seen a single time. The chain employs TRBV7-7 and TRBJ2-1, with a possible D match to TRBD1 (7 bases). The germline V gene encodes CDR1 SSHAT and CDR2 FNYEAQ (reference sequence). V was trimmed by 5 bases and J by 7 bases, leaving 15 bases between them. The CDR3 sequence is 14 residues long. CDR3 nucleotide sequence: TGTGCCAGCAGCACCGAACAGGGGAGGAATGAGCAGTTCTTC. As protein: CASSTEQGRNEQFF.

The chain uses TRBV24-1 and TRBJ2-7; D is uncertain. The DNA end favors TRBJ2-5, so the J call may be wrong. This CDR3 is built from 14 residues. Germline-derived CDR1 and CDR2 are KGHDR and SFDVKD. Here the CDR3 reads CATSDLAVGETQYF. In DNA, the CDR3 is TGTGCCACCAGTGATTTAGCTGTGGGAGAGACCCAGTACTTC.

This clonotype was detected only a few times. This chain joins TRBV15 and TRBJ2-7; D ambiguous. In germline, CDR1 is LNHNV, CDR2 YYDKDF (reference sequence). The CDR3 is 14 residues long. The V end lost 3 bases, the J end lost 2 bases, and 11 bases lay between the germline ends. The CDR3 sequence is CATSRSTPTYEQYF. The CDR3 region has the DNA TGTGCCACCAGCAGGTCAACACCCACCTACGAGCAGTACTTC.

The chain employs TRBV2 and TRBJ1-5; maybe TRBD1 (6 bases). Trimming shortened V by 11 bases and J by 0 bases, and 11 bases separated the two germline ends. This CDR3 is built from 13 residues. CDR1 SNHLY and CDR2 FYNNEI come from the germline V gene. In DNA form, the CDR3 reads TGTGCCGCCCGGACAGTTAGCAATCAGCCCCAGCATTTT. Protein product: CAARTVSNQPQHF. Supplemented by reference TRBV2 and TRBJ1-5, the full variable domain reads EPEVTQTPSHQVTQMGQEVILRCVPISNHLYFYWYRQILGQKVEFLVSFYNNEISEKSEIFDDQFSVERPDGSNFTLKIRSTKLEDSAMYFCAARTVSNQPQHFGDGTRLSIL.

The sample holds many counts of this clonotype. The gene calls are TRBV12-3 or TRBV12-4 and TRBJ2-7; 12 nucleotides agree with TRBD2. The CDR3 is made up of 18 amino acids. Trimming cost V 5 bases and J 0 bases; bases outside gene matches: 11. The CDR3 region has the DNA TGTGCCAGCAGTAAGCTGGGACTAGCGGGCCTTACCTCCTACGAGCAGTACTTC. Translated: CASSKLGLAGLTSYEQYF.

CDR3 bases: TGTGCCACCAGGGGGTCGGATCAGCCCCAGCATTTT. Translating it yields CATRGSDQPQHF. V gene TRBV12-3 or TRBV12-4 combines with J gene TRBJ1-5, with 7 bases identical to TRBD1. The CDR3 runs 12 residues. J lost 5 bases, V lost 10 bases, and 5 bases had no gene match.

The gene calls are TRBV28 and TRBJ2-1; D possibly matches TRBD1 or TRBD2 (5 bases each). CDR1 is MDHEN and CDR2 is SYDVKM in the germline V gene. The CDR3 runs 15 residues. Trimming stripped 1 base from V and 13 bases from J, with 20 bases between. The CDR3 reads CASSLSARVGETQFF. The CDR3 DNA follows: TGTGCCAGCAGTTTATCGGCCAGGGTGGGAGAGACCCAGTTCTTC. The entire variable domain, with the rest obtained from reference TRBV28 and TRBJ2-1, is as follows: DVKVTQSSRYLVKRTGEKVFLECVQDMDHENMFWYRQDPGLGLRLIYFSYDVKMKEKGDIPEGYSVSREKKERFSLILESASTNQTSMYLCASSLSARVGETQFFGPGTRLTVL.

With regard to this clonotype: Sequence at one end of the junction differs from germline and may be a read error. The genes are TRBV5-1 and TRBJ2-1; TRBD2 might be the D (6 bases). The CDR3 has 14 amino acids. Per germline, CDR1 SGHRS and CDR2 YFSETQ. The CDR3 sequence is CTSSLALSYNEQFF. The CDR3 nucleotides read TGCACCAGCAGCCTAGCGCTCTCCTACAATGAGCAGTTCTTC.

This clonotype has ten or more counts. This chain joins TRBV6-5 and TRBJ2-7, with 9 bases that match TRBD2. Germline CDR1 and CDR2: MNHEY and SVGAGI. This CDR3 contains 13 residues. Trimming at V came to 6 bases and at J to 5 bases, leaving 5 bases not matched to a gene. CDR3: CASRIAGAHEQYF. CDR3 nucleotide sequence: TGTGCCAGCAGAATAGCGGGAGCCCACGAGCAGTACTTC.

This chain links TRBV27 with TRBJ2-4; no clear D. The end of the DNA fits TRBJ2-7 better, so the J call may be wrong. The germline V gene encodes CDR1 MNHEY and CDR2 SMNVEV (reference sequence). This CDR3 is 13 amino acids long. The CDR3 is CASSAEPSYEQYF. The CDR3, as DNA: TGTGCCAGCAGTGCCGAGCCCTCCTACGAGCAGTACTTC.

The rearrangement uses TRBV20-1 and TRBJ2-3; 14 nucleotides align to TRBD2. CDR3 length: 16 residues. Germline trimming cut 3 bases from V and 4 bases from J; bases unmatched to any gene: 6. Germline V CDR1 and CDR2: DFQATT, SNEGSKA (reference sequence). CDR3 sequence: CSARGGLAGAADTQYF. The CDR3 nucleotides read TGCAGTGCTAGGGGGGGACTAGCGGGAGCAGCAGATACGCAGTATTTT.

This clonotype was seen repeatedly, ten times or more. This sequence joins TRBV3-1 and TRBJ2-5, with 8 bases identical to TRBD2. With 8 bases clipped from V and 1 base from J, the junction kept 6 bases outside the gene matches. This CDR3 is 14 amino acids long. Germline V CDR1 and CDR2: LGHDT, YNNKEL (reference sequence). Here the CDR3 DNA reads TGTGCCAGCTCACTAGCGGAGATCCAAGAGACCCAGTACTTC. This encodes CASSLAEIQETQYF.

The J gene is TRBJ2-3, the V gene TRBV11-2; 7 nucleotides line up with TRBD2. The CDR3 loop spans 16 amino acids. Per the germline V gene, CDR1 is SGHAT and CDR2 is FQNNGV. V shed 3 bases, J shed 2 bases, and the junction held 8 bases outside the gene matches. CDR3 in amino acids: CASSLLGGSPTDTQYF. CDR3 bases: TGTGCCAGCAGCTTGTTAGGCGGGAGCCCCACAGATACGCAGTATTTT.

This chain links TRBV10-3 with TRBJ2-5; perhaps TRBD1 as D (6 bases). V was clipped by 8 bases and J by 11 bases, with 21 bases between them. In germline, CDR1 is ENHRY, CDR2 SYGVKD. The CDR3 is 13 amino acids. CDR3: CAIENGQGNEQYF. In DNA, the CDR3 is TGTGCCATCGAAAATGGGCAGGGGAATGAGCAGTACTTC.

This clonotype was picked up one time. The J gene is TRBJ2-1, the V gene TRBV6-1; a weak D match, TRBD1 (5 bases). The germline V gene encodes CDR1 MNHNS and CDR2 SASEGT. The length of the CDR3 is 15 residues. The V and J ends lost 6 bases and 2 bases respectively, with 14 bases between them. CDR3 in amino acids: CASSPRKGPYNEQFF. CDR3 in DNA: TGTGCCAGCAGCCCCCGCAAGGGGCCCTACAATGAGCAGTTCTTC.

The CDR3 reads CASSQDNGGIYEQYF. The CDR3 bases are TGTGCCAGCAGCCAAGATAACGGGGGGATCTACGAGCAGTACTTC. The V and J genes are TRBV4-2 and TRBJ2-7, with 7 nucleotides matching TRBD2. The CDR3 contains 15 residues. V gave up 0 bases and J gave up 3 bases; unmatched junction bases: 5. In germline, CDR1 is LGHNA, CDR2 YNFKEQ.

The chain employs TRBV28 and TRBJ2-2, with a possible D match to TRBD2 (6 bases). CDR1 MDHEN and CDR2 SYDVKM come from the germline V gene. The V end lost 6 bases, the J end lost 5 bases, and 19 bases lay between the germline ends. This CDR3 spans 16 amino acids. CDR3 sequence: CASSPPGGVITGELFF. The DNA of the CDR3 is TGTGCCAGCAGCCCTCCCGGGGGAGTAATAACCGGGGAGCTGTTTTTT.

The rearrangement joins TRBV5-1 to TRBJ2-3; unclear D gene. There are 14 residues in the CDR3. Germline V gives CDR1 SGHRS, CDR2 YFSETQ. The V end lost 0 bases, the J end lost 4 bases, and 9 bases lay between the germline ends. As DNA, the CDR3 is TGCGCCAGCAGCTTGGCTCTGCCTGCAGATACGCAGTATTTT. Protein product: CASSLALPADTQYF.